The rows below give T cell receptor beta chains drawn from one sample of a study of blood T cell repertoires in COVID-19. Produced via immunoSEQ multiplex PCR; TCRdb's table is partial and in-frame only. The repertoire includes almost 250,000 clones, approximately 86% of them detected once, and 1.5% to 2% sits in the top ten. Sequencing was performed on peripheral blood. The origin of the receptors is a woman in her sixties or seventies who had recovered from COVID-19. Both conserved end residues are trimmed from each CDR3. Fields, in order: D gene, clone size, V gene, J gene, CDR3 protein. D genes are given only for firm matches. The listing skips clone size in some rows; elsewhere it reads once, few, many or a size class.

D gene: NA; clone size: few; V gene: TRBV28; J gene: TRBJ1-2; CDR3 protein: ASTQGLFGGYT
D gene: NA; clone size: NA; V gene: TRBV7-8; J gene: TRBJ1-5; CDR3 protein: ASSPTGGDQPQH
D gene: NA; clone size: once; V gene: TRBV27; J gene: TRBJ1-5; CDR3 protein: ASSTPRQGPNQPQH
D gene: NA; clone size: NA; V gene: TRBV7-2; J gene: TRBJ2-1; CDR3 protein: ASSLSAGSLYNEQF
D gene: NA; clone size: few; V gene: TRBV19; J gene: TRBJ2-3; CDR3 protein: ATRTRGRTADTQY
D gene: TRBD2; clone size: NA; V gene: TRBV11-2; J gene: TRBJ2-3; CDR3 protein: ASSRGGTSGQGTQY
D gene: NA; clone size: NA; V gene: TRBV5-4; J gene: TRBJ1-2; CDR3 protein: ASSLGANSNYGYT
D gene: NA; clone size: NA; V gene: TRBV19; J gene: TRBJ2-1; CDR3 protein: ASSPDPSAKQF
D gene: NA; clone size: NA; V gene: TRBV5-1; J gene: TRBJ2-7; CDR3 protein: ASSLGQVASYEQY
D gene: NA; clone size: NA; V gene: TRBV10-3; J gene: TRBJ1-1; CDR3 protein: AISDWNSEAF
D gene: NA; clone size: NA; V gene: TRBV19; J gene: TRBJ2-7; CDR3 protein: ASSNRPRDEQY
D gene: NA; clone size: NA; V gene: TRBV18; J gene: TRBJ2-2; CDR3 protein: ASSPLTANTGELF
D gene: NA; clone size: NA; V gene: TRBV7-3; J gene: TRBJ2-2; CDR3 protein: ASSLVHRGGTGELF
D gene: NA; clone size: NA; V gene: TRBV9; J gene: TRBJ2-2; CDR3 protein: ASSFTDTGELF
D gene: TRBD1; clone size: NA; V gene: TRBV28; J gene: TRBJ2-7; CDR3 protein: ASSQWDRSSYEQY
D gene: NA; clone size: NA; V gene: TRBV7-9; J gene: TRBJ1-2; CDR3 protein: ASSLEASVYGYT
D gene: NA; clone size: NA; V gene: TRBV7-2; J gene: TRBJ2-5; CDR3 protein: ASSLGPQETQY
D gene: NA; clone size: NA; V gene: TRBV18; J gene: TRBJ1-5; CDR3 protein: ASSQTRTAGQPQH
D gene: TRBD1; clone size: once; V gene: TRBV15; J gene: TRBJ2-7; CDR3 protein: ATSRGTGFLQY
D gene: TRBD1; clone size: once; V gene: TRBV6-5; J gene: TRBJ1-1; CDR3 protein: ASSYAIQGAHTEAF
D gene: NA; clone size: NA; V gene: TRBV5-1; J gene: TRBJ1-1; CDR3 protein: ASSRVDRGDTEAF
D gene: TRBD1; clone size: NA; V gene: TRBV27; J gene: TRBJ1-4; CDR3 protein: ASSLNPVQGATNEKLF
D gene: NA; clone size: NA; V gene: TRBV7-9; J gene: TRBJ1-3; CDR3 protein: ASSLVSSGNTIY
D gene: NA; clone size: NA; V gene: TRBV18; J gene: TRBJ2-7; CDR3 protein: ASSPRRDSYEQY
D gene: TRBD2; clone size: NA; V gene: TRBV28; J gene: TRBJ2-7; CDR3 protein: ASIPGGGASHEQY
D gene: NA; clone size: NA; V gene: TRBV7-8; J gene: TRBJ1-5; CDR3 protein: ASSLVPADYSNQPQH
D gene: NA; clone size: NA; V gene: TRBV6-6; J gene: TRBJ2-2; CDR3 protein: ASSYSRQLEELF
D gene: TRBD1; clone size: once; V gene: TRBV9; J gene: TRBJ1-4; CDR3 protein: ASSQTGDEKLF
D gene: NA; clone size: NA; V gene: TRBV28; J gene: TRBJ1-1; CDR3 protein: ASSDTGIRGGTEAF
D gene: TRBD2; clone size: NA; V gene: TRBV7-2; J gene: TRBJ2-4; CDR3 protein: ASSLSGGAVAKNIQY
D gene: NA; clone size: NA; V gene: TRBV29-1; J gene: TRBJ1-2; CDR3 protein: SVEDSSRGYT
D gene: TRBD2; clone size: NA; V gene: TRBV7-9; J gene: TRBJ2-1; CDR3 protein: ASSSRVLAGRNEQF
D gene: NA; clone size: NA; V gene: TRBV19; J gene: TRBJ1-6; CDR3 protein: ASSARVGDSPLH
D gene: TRBD2; clone size: few; V gene: TRBV6-6; J gene: TRBJ2-5; CDR3 protein: ASSYARGGVETQY
D gene: NA; clone size: NA; V gene: TRBV12-5; J gene: TRBJ1-2; CDR3 protein: ASVRGLEGYT
D gene: NA; clone size: NA; V gene: TRBV2; J gene: TRBJ1-6; CDR3 protein: ASTQADGGNSPLH
D gene: TRBD1; clone size: NA; V gene: TRBV5-4; J gene: TRBJ2-5; CDR3 protein: ASSGWDRRETQY
D gene: NA; clone size: NA; V gene: TRBV6-5; J gene: TRBJ1-3; CDR3 protein: ASISSVNTIY
D gene: NA; clone size: NA; V gene: TRBV9; J gene: TRBJ2-7; CDR3 protein: ASSVGDSTYEQY
D gene: TRBD2; clone size: NA; V gene: TRBV11-3; J gene: TRBJ2-3; CDR3 protein: ASSAGLATQY
D gene: TRBD1; clone size: NA; V gene: TRBV10-3; J gene: TRBJ2-2; CDR3 protein: AIREDRVGVHTGELF
D gene: NA; clone size: NA; V gene: TRBV5-4; J gene: TRBJ2-2; CDR3 protein: ASSLAESTGELF